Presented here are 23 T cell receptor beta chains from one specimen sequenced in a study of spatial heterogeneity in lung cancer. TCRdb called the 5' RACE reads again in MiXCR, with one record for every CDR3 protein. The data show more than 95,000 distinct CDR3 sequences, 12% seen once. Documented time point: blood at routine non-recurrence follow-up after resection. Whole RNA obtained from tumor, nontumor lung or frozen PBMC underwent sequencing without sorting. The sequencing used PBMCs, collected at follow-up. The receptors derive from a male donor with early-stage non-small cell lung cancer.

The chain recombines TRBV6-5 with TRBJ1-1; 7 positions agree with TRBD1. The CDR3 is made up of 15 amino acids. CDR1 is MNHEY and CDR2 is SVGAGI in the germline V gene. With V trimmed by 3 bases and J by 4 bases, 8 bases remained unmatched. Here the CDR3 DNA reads TGTGCCAGCAGTTATTGGACACAGGGGCGCACTGAAGCTTTCTTT. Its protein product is CASSYWTQGRTEAFF.

This CDR3 reads CSARIRGGRPRGNEQFF. The CDR3, as DNA: TGCAGTGCTAGGATCCGCGGGGGGCGCCCTAGGGGGAATGAGCAGTTCTTC. The J gene is TRBJ2-1, the V gene TRBV20-1; 8 positions match TRBD2. The CDR3 covers 17 residues. The J segment lost 7 bases and the V segment lost 3 bases, leaving 17 bases of the junction unmatched. Germline V lookup: CDR1 DFQATT, CDR2 SNEGSKA (reference sequence).

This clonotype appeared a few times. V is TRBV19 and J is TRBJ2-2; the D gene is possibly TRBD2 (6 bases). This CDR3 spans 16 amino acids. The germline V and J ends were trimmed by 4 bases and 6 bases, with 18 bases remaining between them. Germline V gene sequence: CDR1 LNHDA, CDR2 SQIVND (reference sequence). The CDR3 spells CASSTGLSYSAGELFF. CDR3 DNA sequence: TGTGCCAGTAGTACTGGACTAAGTTATTCCGCCGGGGAGCTGTTTTTT.

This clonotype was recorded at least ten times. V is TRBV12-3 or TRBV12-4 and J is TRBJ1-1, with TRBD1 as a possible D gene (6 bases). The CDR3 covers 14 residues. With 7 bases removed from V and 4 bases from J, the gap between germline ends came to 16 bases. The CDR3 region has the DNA TGTGCCAGCACCTTGAGACAGGAAGGCACTGAAGCTTTCTTT. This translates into CASTLRQEGTEAFF.

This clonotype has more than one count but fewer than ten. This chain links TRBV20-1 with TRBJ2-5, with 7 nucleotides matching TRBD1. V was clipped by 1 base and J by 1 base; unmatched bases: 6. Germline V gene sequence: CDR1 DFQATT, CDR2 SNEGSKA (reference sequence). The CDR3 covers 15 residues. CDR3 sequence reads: CSARVGTVPQETQYF. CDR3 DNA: TGCAGTGCTAGAGTGGGGACAGTCCCCCAAGAGACCCAGTACTTC.

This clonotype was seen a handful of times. CDR3 DNA: TGTGCCAGCAGCCAAGCGTTCGGGGGGCCACAGCCCCAGCATTTT. This sequence encodes CASSQAFGGPQPQHF. The J gene is TRBJ1-5, the V gene TRBV3-1; tentative D call: TRBD1 (6 bases). Germline CDR1 reads LGHDT; CDR2 reads YNNKEL (reference sequence). V was trimmed by 1 base and J by 7 bases, leaving 14 bases between them. CDR3 size: 15 residues.

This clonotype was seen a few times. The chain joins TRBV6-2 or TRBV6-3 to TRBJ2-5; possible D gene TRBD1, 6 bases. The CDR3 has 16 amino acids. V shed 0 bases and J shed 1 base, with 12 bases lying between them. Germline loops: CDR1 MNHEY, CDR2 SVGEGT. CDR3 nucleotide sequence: TGTGCCAGCAGTTACTCTTCCGGGACAACCCAAGAGACCCAGTACTTC. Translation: CASSYSSGTTQETQYF.

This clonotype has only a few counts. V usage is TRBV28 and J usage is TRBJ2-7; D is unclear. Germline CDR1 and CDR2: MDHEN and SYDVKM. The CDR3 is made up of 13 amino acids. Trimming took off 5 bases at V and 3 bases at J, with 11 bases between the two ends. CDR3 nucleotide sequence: TGTGCCAGCAGTCAACCCCCCTTCTACGAGCAGTACTTC. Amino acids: CASSQPPFYEQYF.

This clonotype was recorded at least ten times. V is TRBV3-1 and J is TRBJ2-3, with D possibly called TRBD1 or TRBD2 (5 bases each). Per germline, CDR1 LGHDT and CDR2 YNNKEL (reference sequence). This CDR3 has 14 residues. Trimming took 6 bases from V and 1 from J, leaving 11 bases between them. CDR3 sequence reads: CASSSGLGTDTQYF. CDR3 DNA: TGTGCCAGCAGTTCGGGGCTCGGCACAGATACGCAGTATTTT.

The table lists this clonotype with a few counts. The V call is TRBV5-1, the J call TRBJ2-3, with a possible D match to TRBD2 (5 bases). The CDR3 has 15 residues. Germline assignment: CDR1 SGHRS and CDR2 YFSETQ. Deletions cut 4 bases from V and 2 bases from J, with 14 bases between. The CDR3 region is CASSAGLAHTDTQYF. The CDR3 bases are TGCGCCAGCAGCGCCGGACTGGCCCACACAGATACGCAGTATTTT.

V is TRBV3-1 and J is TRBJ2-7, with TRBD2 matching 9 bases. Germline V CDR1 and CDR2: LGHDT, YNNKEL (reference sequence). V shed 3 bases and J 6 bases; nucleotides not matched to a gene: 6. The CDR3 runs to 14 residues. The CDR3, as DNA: TGTGCCAGCAGCCAGCGGGGGGGCCGTCTCGAGCAGTACTTC. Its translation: CASSQRGGRLEQYF.

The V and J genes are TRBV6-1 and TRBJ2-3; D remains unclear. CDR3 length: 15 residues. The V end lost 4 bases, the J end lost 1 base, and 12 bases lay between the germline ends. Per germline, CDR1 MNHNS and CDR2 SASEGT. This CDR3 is CASSVQFGGTDTQYF. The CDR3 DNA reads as TGTGCCAGCAGTGTCCAATTCGGTGGCACAGATACGCAGTATTTT.

In DNA form, the CDR3 reads TGTGCCATCACCGGGACAGGGTTGTATGGCTACACCTTC. It translates to CAITGTGLYGYTF. J is TRBJ1-2 and V is TRBV10-3; 9 positions match TRBD1. This CDR3 has 13 amino acids. From germline, CDR1 is ENHRY and CDR2 SYGVKD. With 7 bases clipped from V and 5 bases from J, the junction kept 5 bases outside the gene matches.

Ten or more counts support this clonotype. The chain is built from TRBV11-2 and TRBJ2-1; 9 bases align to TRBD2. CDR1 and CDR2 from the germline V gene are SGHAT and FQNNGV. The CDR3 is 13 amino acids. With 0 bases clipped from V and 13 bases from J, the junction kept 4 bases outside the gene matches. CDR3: CASSLEPSGVQFF. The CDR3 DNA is TGTGCCAGCAGCTTAGAACCTAGCGGGGTTCAGTTCTTC.

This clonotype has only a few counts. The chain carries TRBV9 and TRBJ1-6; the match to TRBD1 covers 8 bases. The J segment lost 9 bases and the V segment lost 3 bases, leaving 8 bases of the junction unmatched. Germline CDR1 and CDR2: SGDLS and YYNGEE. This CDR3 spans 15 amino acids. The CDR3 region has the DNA TGTGCCAGCAGCGGTGGGGGGACAGGTGGTTCACCCCTCCACTTT. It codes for CASSGGGTGGSPLHF.

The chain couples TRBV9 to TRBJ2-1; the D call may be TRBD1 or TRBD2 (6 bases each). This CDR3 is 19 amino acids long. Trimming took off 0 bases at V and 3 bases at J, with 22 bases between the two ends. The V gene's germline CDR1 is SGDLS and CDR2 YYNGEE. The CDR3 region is CASSVAGYRVSGDYNEQFF. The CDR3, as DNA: TGTGCCAGCAGCGTAGCGGGCTACAGGGTCTCGGGGGACTACAATGAGCAGTTCTTC. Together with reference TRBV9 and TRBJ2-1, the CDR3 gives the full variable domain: DSGVTQTPKHLITATGQRVTLRCSPRSGDLSVYWYQQSLDQGLQFLIQYYNGEERAKGNILERFSAQQFPDLHSELNLSSLELGDSALYFCASSVAGYRVSGDYNEQFFGPGTRLTVL.

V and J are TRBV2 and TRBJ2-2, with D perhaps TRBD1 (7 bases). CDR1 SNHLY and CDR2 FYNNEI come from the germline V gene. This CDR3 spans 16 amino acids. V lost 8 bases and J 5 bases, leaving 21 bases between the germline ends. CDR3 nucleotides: TGTGCCAGCCAGGGAGGCACAGGGGTTGTAACCGGGGAGCTGTTTTTT. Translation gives CASQGGTGVVTGELFF.

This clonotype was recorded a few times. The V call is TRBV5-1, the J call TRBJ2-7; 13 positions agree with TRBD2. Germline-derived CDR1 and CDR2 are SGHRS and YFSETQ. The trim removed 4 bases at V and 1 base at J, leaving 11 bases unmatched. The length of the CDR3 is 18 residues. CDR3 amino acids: CASSRQIRTSGGSYEQYF. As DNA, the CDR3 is TGCGCCAGCAGCCGACAAATAAGGACTAGCGGGGGATCCTACGAGCAGTACTTC.

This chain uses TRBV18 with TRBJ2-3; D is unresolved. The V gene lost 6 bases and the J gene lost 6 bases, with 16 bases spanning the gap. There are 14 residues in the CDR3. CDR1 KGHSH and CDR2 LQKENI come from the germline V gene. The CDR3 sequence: CASSQGSSGDTQYF. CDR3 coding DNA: TGTGCCAGCTCTCAAGGATCCTCCGGGGATACGCAGTATTTT.

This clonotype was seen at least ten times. Here the CDR3 DNA reads TGTGCCAGCAGTGGGACTAGCGGGGGATACAATGAGCAGTTCTTC. Encoded protein: CASSGTSGGYNEQFF. The V and J genes are TRBV28 and TRBJ2-1; 14 bases map to TRBD2. Losses at the gene ends were 5 bases for V and 4 bases for J; bases not matched to a gene: 1. CDR1 is MDHEN and CDR2 is SYDVKM in the germline V gene. The length of the CDR3 is 15 residues.

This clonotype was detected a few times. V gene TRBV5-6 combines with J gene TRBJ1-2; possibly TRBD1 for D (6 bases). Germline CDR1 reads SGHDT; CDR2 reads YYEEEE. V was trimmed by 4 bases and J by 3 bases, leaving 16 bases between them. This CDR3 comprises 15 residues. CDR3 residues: CASSPGPGVDYGYTF. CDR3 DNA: TGTGCCAGCAGCCCCGGGCCAGGGGTAGACTATGGCTACACCTTC.

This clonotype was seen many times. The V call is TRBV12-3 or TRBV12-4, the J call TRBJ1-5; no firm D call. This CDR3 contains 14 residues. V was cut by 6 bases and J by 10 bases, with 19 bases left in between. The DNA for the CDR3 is TGTGCCAGCAGCCCGGACGGAAACCGATCACCCCAGCATTTT. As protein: CASSPDGNRSPQHF.

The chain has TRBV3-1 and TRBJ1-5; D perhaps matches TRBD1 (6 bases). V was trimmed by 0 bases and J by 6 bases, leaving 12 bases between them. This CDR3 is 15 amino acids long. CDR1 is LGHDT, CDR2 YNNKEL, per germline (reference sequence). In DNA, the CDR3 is TGTGCCAGCAGCCAAGATATAACAGGGACTCAGCCCCAGCATTTT. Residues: CASSQDITGTQPQHF.